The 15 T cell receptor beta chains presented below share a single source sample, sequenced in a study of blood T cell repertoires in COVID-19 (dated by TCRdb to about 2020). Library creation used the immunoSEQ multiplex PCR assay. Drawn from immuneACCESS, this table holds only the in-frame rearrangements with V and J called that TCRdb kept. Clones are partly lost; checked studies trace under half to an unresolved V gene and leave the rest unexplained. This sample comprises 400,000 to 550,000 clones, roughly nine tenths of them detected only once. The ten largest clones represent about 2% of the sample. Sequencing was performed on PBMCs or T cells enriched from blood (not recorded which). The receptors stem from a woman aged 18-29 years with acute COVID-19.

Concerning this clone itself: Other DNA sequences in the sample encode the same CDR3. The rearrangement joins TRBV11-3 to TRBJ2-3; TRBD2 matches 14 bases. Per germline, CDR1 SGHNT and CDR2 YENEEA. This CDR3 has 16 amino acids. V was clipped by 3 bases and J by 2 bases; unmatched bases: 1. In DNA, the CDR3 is TGTGCCAGCAGCTTGGGACTAGCGGGGGTCACAGATACGCAGTATTTT. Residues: CASSLGLAGVTDTQYF. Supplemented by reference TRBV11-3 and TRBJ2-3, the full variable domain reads EAGVVQSPRYKIIEKKQPVAFWCNPISGHNTLYWYLQNLGQGPELLIRYENEEAVDDSQLPKDRFSAERLKGVDSTLKIQPAELGDSAVYLCASSLGLAGVTDTQYFGPGTRLTVL.

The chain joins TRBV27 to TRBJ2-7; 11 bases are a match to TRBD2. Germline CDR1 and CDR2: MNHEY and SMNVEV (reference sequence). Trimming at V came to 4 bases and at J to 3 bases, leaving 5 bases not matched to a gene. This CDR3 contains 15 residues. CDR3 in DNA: TGTGCCAGCAGTTCCGGGACTAGCGGCGGCTACGAGCAGTACTTC. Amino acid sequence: CASSSGTSGGYEQYF.

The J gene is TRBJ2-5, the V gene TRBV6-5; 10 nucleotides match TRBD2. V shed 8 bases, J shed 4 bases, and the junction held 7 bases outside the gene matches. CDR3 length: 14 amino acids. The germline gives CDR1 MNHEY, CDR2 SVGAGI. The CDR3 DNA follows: TGTGCCAGCTCCCCTCTAGCGGGGGTAGAGACCCAGTACTTC. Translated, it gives CASSPLAGVETQYF.

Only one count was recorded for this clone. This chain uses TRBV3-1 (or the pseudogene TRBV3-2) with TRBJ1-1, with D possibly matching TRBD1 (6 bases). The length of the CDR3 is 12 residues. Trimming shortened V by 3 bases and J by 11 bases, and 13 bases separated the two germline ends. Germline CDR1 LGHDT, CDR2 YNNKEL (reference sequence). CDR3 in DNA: TGTGCCAGCAGCCATGGCAGGGGTATGGCTTTCTTT. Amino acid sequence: CASSHGRGMAFF.

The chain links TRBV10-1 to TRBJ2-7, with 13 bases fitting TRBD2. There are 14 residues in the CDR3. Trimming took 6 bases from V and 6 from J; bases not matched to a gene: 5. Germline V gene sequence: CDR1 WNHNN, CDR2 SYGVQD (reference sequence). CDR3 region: CASSRLAGGLEQYF. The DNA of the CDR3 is TGCGCCAGCAGCCGACTAGCGGGAGGTCTCGAGCAGTACTTC.

The CDR3 reads CASSLTAFPGSGELFF. In DNA form, the CDR3 reads TGTGCCAGCAGCTTAACTGCGTTTCCGGGGTCCGGGGAGCTGTTTTTT. The chain recombines TRBV11-3 with TRBJ2-2, with D maybe TRBD2 (5 bases). The V gene's germline CDR1 is SGHNT and CDR2 YENEEA. CDR3 length: 16 residues. V was trimmed by 2 bases and J by 6 bases, leaving 16 bases between them. Full variable domain (outside the CDR3, taken from reference TRBV11-3 and TRBJ2-2): EAGVVQSPRYKIIEKKQPVAFWCNPISGHNTLYWYLQNLGQGPELLIRYENEEAVDDSQLPKDRFSAERLKGVDSTLKIQPAELGDSAVYLCASSLTAFPGSGELFFGEGSRLTVL.

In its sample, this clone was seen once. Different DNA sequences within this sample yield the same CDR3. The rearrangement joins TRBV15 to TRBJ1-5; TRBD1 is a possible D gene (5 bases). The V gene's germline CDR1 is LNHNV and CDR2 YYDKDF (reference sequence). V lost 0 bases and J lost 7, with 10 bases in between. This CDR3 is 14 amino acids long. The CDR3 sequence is CATSRDSGRQPQHF. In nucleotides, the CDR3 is TGTGCCACCAGCAGAGATTCAGGGCGACAGCCCCAGCATTTT.

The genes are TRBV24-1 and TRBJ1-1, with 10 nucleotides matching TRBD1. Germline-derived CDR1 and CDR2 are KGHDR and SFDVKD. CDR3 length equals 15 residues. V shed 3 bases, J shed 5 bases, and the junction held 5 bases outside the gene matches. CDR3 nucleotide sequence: TGTGCCACCAGTGATACCGGGACAGGGGAGACTGAAGCTTTCTTT. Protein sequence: CATSDTGTGETEAFF.

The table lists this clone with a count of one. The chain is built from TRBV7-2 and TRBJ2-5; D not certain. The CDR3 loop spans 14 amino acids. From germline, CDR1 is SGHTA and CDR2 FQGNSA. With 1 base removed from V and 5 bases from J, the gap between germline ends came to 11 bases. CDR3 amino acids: CASSLGSNLETQYF. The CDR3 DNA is TGTGCCAGCAGCTTAGGGAGTAATCTCGAGACCCAGTACTTC.

The CDR3 protein is CASSPGTEGYGYTF. CDR3 DNA: TGCGCCAGCAGCCCCGGGACGGAGGGCTATGGCTACACCTTC. The chain carries TRBV5-1 and TRBJ1-2; D is perhaps TRBD1 (5 bases). The V and J ends lost 4 bases and 4 bases respectively, with 14 bases between them. Germline CDR1 reads SGHRS; CDR2 reads YFSETQ. The CDR3 is 14 amino acids.

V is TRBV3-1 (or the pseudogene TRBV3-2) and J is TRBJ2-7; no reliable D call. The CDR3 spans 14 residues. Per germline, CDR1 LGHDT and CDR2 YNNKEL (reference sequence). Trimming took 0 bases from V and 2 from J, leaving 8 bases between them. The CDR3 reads CASSQDPGTYEQYF. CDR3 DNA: TGTGCCAGCAGCCAAGATCCAGGCACCTACGAGCAGTACTTC.

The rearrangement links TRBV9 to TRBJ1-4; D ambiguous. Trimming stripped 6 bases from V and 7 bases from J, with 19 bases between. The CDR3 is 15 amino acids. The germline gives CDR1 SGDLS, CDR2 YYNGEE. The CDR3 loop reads CASTPGGEETEKLFF. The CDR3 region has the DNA TGTGCCAGCACCCCGGGTGGGGAGGAAACTGAAAAACTGTTTTTT.

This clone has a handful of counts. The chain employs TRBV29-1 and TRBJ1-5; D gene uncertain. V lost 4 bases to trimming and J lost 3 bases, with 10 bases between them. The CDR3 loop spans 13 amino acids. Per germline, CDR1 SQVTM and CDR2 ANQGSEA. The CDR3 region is CSVVHSNNQPQHF. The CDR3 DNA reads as TGCAGCGTTGTCCACAGTAACAATCAGCCCCAGCATTTT. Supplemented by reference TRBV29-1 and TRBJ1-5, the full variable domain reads SAVISQKPSRDICQRGTSLTIQCQVDSQVTMMFWYRQQPGQSLTLIATANQGSEATYESGFVIDKFPISRPNLTFSTLTVSNMSPEDSSIYLCSVVHSNNQPQHFGDGTRLSIL.

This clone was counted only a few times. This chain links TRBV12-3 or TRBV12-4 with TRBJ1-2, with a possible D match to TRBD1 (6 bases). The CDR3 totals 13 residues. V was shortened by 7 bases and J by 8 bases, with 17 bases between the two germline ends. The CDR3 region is CASNKDQGQGYTF. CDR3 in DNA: TGTGCCAGCAATAAGGATCAGGGACAAGGCTACACCTTC.

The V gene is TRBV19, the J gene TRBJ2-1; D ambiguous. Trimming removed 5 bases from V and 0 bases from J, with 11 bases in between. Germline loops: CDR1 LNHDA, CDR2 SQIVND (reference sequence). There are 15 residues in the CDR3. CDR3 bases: TGTGCCAGTAGTCCCCTAACCGTCTCCTACAATGAGCAGTTCTTC. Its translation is CASSPLTVSYNEQFF.